A selection of T cell receptor beta chains follows, all from one sample in a study of OX40 agonist ivuxolimab in advanced cancers. Sequencing was performed with immunoSEQ multiplex PCR; in TCRdb, only in-frame clones are kept and a portion is missing. Of around 33,000 clones in the sample, roughly 80% are singletons; the top ten hold more than 10%. The specimen comprised CD4+ or CD8+ T cells sorted from blood, sampled in a trial of the OX40 agonist ivuxolimab. The origin of the receptors is an adult with an advanced solid tumor such as melanoma, head and neck, liver or kidney cancer. The CDR3 runs from the conserved cysteine through the conserved F or W. The order of the fields is clone size, V gene, J gene, D gene, CDR3 DNA, CDR3 protein. D genes are given only for firm matches. Rows may omit the clone size; those that give it use once, few, many or a size class.

-,TRBV4-2,TRBJ2-7,TRBD2,TGTGCCAGCAGCCAAGAAGCGGGGAGTGGGTCCTACGAGCAGTACTTC,CASSQEAGSGSYEQYF
-,TRBV11-1,TRBJ2-7,-,TGTGCCAGCAGCTTATGGGGGCCCGAGAACCCCTACGAGCAGTACTTC,CASSLWGPENPYEQYF
-,TRBV7-8,TRBJ1-2,TRBD1,TGTGCCAGCAGCTTAGTGTTTGGGCAGGGGGATGGCTACACCTTC,CASSLVFGQGDGYTF
-,TRBV28,TRBJ1-2,-,TGTGCCAGCAGCACCCAACGCTGGGGAGGATCAGCTAACTATGGCTACACCTTC,CASSTQRWGGSANYGYTF
-,TRBV5-1,TRBJ2-3,-,TGCGCCAGCAGCTTAACAGATACGCAGTATTTT,CASSLTDTQYF
once,TRBV10-3,TRBJ1-3,-,TGTGCCATCACAAACGGGCCCTCTGGAAACACCATATATTTT,CAITNGPSGNTIYF
-,TRBV6-6,TRBJ1-1,-,TGTGCCAGCAGTAACTCGGGGGGGCAAAGGACTGAAGCTTTCTTT,CASSNSGGQRTEAFF
-,TRBV2,TRBJ1-2,-,TGTGCCAGCAGTGAAGAGGGGGGTCGATACTATGGCTACACCTTC,CASSEEGGRYYGYTF
-,TRBV28,TRBJ1-5,TRBD1,TGTGCCAGCAGCCCAGGGACAGGTCAAAGCAATCAGCCCCAGCATTTT,CASSPGTGQSNQPQHF
medium-sized,TRBV5-6,TRBJ1-3,-,TGTGCCAGCAGCCCCCGACCGGGGGGCACCATATATTTT,CASSPRPGGTIYF
once,TRBV2,TRBJ2-7,TRBD1,TGTGCCAGCAGTGTCGGGCAGGGGGCTTACTACGAGCAGTACTTC,CASSVGQGAYYEQYF
-,TRBV2,TRBJ1-6,-,TGTGCCAGCAGTGATATGGTCGGGCCTTTATCACCCCTCCACTTT,CASSDMVGPLSPLHF
-,TRBV11-3,TRBJ2-7,TRBD1,TGTGCCAGCAGCCCCAGGACAGGGGGCTACGAGCAGTACTTC,CASSPRTGGYEQYF
few,TRBV7-3,TRBJ1-1,-,TGTGCCAGCAGCGACAGGAACACTGAAGCTTTCTTT,CASSDRNTEAFF
-,TRBV29-1,TRBJ1-1,-,TGCAGCGTTGGAGTGGACAGTTTGAACACTGAAGCTTTCTTT,CSVGVDSLNTEAFF
once,TRBV28,TRBJ2-7,-,TGTGCCAGCAGTTCCCCGGATATTAGCGGCCTCGGGTCCTACGAGCAGTACTTC,CASSSPDISGLGSYEQYF
-,TRBV9,TRBJ1-3,TRBD1,TGTGCCAGCAGCGCTCGGGACAGGGGGATCGGAAACACCATATATTTT,CASSARDRGIGNTIYF
-,TRBV5-1,TRBJ2-7,-,TGCGCCAGCAGCCACGGCAGGCGTGGGGTTTTCTACGAGCAGTACTTC,CASSHGRRGVFYEQYF
-,TRBV5-4,TRBJ2-1,-,TGTGCCAGCAGCTTGTGGGGGGGCGGAAATGAGCAGTTCTTC,CASSLWGGGNEQFF
-,TRBV7-8,TRBJ2-7,-,TGTGCCAGCAGCGATAAGCGCGGCGACGAGCAGTACTTC,CASSDKRGDEQYF
-,TRBV13,TRBJ2-1,TRBD1,TGTGCCAGCAGCCACCGAACCGGGACAGGGATCTACAATGAGCAGTTCTTC,CASSHRTGTGIYNEQFF
once,TRBV19,TRBJ2-7,TRBD1,TGTGCCAGCTCGACCGGGACAGGGGGGTACGAGCAGTACTTC,CASSTGTGGYEQYF
once,TRBV7-9,TRBJ2-7,TRBD1,TGTGCCAGCAGCTTCGATGAGGGACAGGCGACCTACGAGCAGTACTTC,CASSFDEGQATYEQYF
-,TRBV10-3,TRBJ2-3,TRBD2,TGTGCCATCAGTGAGTCGACACTAGCGGGCACAGATACGCAGTATTTT,CAISESTLAGTDTQYF
-,TRBV5-1,TRBJ1-2,TRBD1,TGCGCCAGCAGTACGGGACAGGGGGCAGAGGGCTACACCTTC,CASSTGQGAEGYTF
-,TRBV5-6,TRBJ2-7,-,TGTGCCAGCAGCTCCCCTGGCCTTAGCTCCTACGAGCAGTACTTC,CASSSPGLSSYEQYF
-,TRBV27,TRBJ2-7,-,TGTGCCAGCAGTCCGGAGCCCGGGTCCGCAAAGGACGAGCAGTACTTC,CASSPEPGSAKDEQYF